A selection of T cell receptor beta chains follows, all from one sample in a study of TIL therapy for anti-PD-1-resistant metastatic lung cancer. The method was immunoSEQ multiplex PCR; TCRdb's version includes in-frame clones alone and lacks a portion of them. The data hold roughly 57,000 clones, with 80% to 90% observed a single time. Specimen: blood, collected at baseline. Receptors originate from a person aged 25-85 years with non-small cell lung cancer. Each CDR3 is given with its conserved first and last residue. D genes are given only for firm matches. Clone size appears in some rows only: once, few, many, or a class for an expanded clone.

CDR3 DNA	CDR3 protein	clone size	D gene	V gene	J gene
TGTGCCAGCAGTTATAGCTTTGGGGGCTTGGCTGAGACCCAGTACTTC	CASSYSFGGLAETQYF	-	-	TRBV6-5	TRBJ2-5
TGTGCCAGCAGCGTTCAGTCTGGGAACACTGAAGCTTTCTTT	CASSVQSGNTEAFF	few	-	TRBV9	TRBJ1-1
TGTGCCAGCAGTTCCCCCAACGGGGATACGCAGTATTTT	CASSSPNGDTQYF	-	-	TRBV6-2/TRBV6-3	TRBJ2-3
TGTGCCAGCTCACCACCACTAGAACTGCTACGCGAGCAGTACTTC	CASSPPLELLREQYF	-	-	TRBV18	TRBJ2-7
TGCGCCAGCACCCCGGGACAGGGCACAGATACGCAGTATTTT	CASTPGQGTDTQYF	few	TRBD1	TRBV5-1	TRBJ2-3
TGTGCCAGCAGCTTGTCGGGGGCACAAGCTAAAGAGACCCAGTACTTC	CASSLSGAQAKETQYF	-	-	TRBV7-8	TRBJ2-5
TGCGCCAGCAGCCAAGAGGGGATCTCGGGCGAGCAGTACTTC	CASSQEGISGEQYF	-	-	TRBV4-1	TRBJ2-7
TGTGCCAGCAGTGATGGGAGGGGGGGGATCAGCAATCAGCCCCAGCATTTT	CASSDGRGGISNQPQHF	once	-	TRBV25-1	TRBJ1-5
TGTGCCAGCAGCCGTAACGCGAACACCGGGGAGCTGTTTTTT	CASSRNANTGELFF	-	-	TRBV6-2/TRBV6-3	TRBJ2-2
TGCGCCAGCAGCGCCCAGGGGGCGATCTATGGCTACACCTTC	CASSAQGAIYGYTF	-	TRBD1	TRBV5-1	TRBJ1-2
TGCGCCAGCAGCCAAGAGTCCCTGCTAGCGGGGTTCAATGAGCAGTTCTTC	CASSQESLLAGFNEQFF	-	TRBD2	TRBV4-1	TRBJ2-1
TGTGCCAGCAGCTTGGCTGGGCTGAAGTACACTGAAGCTTTCTTT	CASSLAGLKYTEAFF	-	-	TRBV5-4	TRBJ1-1
TGTGCCAGCAGCCGCCGACTCACCCCGAGAGGTGAGACCCAGTACTTC	CASSRRLTPRGETQYF	-	-	TRBV5-8	TRBJ2-5
TGTGCCAGCAGCTCCAGACAGGTTTCCTACGAGCAGTACTTC	CASSSRQVSYEQYF	-	-	TRBV5-6	TRBJ2-7
TGTGCCAGCACTCCTCTGACTCGAATAGGGGGCTACACCTTC	CASTPLTRIGGYTF	-	-	TRBV2	TRBJ1-2
TGTGCCAGCAGTCCGGGGTCGGGCGATTCACCCCTCCACTTT	CASSPGSGDSPLHF	-	-	TRBV28	TRBJ1-6
TGTGCCAGCAGCACCCCGGGGGGGATTATGCAGTACTTC	CASSTPGGIMQYF	-	TRBD2	TRBV11-2	TRBJ2-7
TGTGCCTGGAGGGGGACAGGGATCTACGAGCAGTACTTC	CAWRGTGIYEQYF	-	TRBD1	TRBV30	TRBJ2-7
TGTGCCAGCACCCAGGGTGATCTCGACTACGAGCAGTACTTC	CASTQGDLDYEQYF	-	-	TRBV5-6	TRBJ2-7